This T cell receptor (beta chain) was retrieved from a study of beta chain features in type 1 diabetes. General study points: There was a possibility that cDNA sequencing over-represented cells with high TCR expression.

As regards this clone: Its antigen is not known.

This CDR3 comprises 15 residues. Germline V gives CDR1 LGHNA, CDR2 YNFKEQ. Trimming left V 4 bases short and J 2 bases short, with 12 bases between. The whole isolated RNA underwent reverse transcription, so sequencing captured expressed TCRB transcripts. Profiling relied on immunoSEQ multiplex PCR, and the TCRdb table lists in-frame clones only, not all of them. The sample has more than 60,000 clones, about 55% seen once. Averaging around 120 mL, one heparinised blood draw was given by each donor. The authors sorted CD4+ naive, central memory, regulatory and stem cell-like memory cells via CD45RO/CCR7/CD25/CD127/CD95/CD27. Without exception, sorted populations had purity beyond 95%.

This TCR was recovered from a woman under 30 in good health. The chain joins TRBV4-2 to TRBJ2-1; D possibly corresponds to TRBD2 (7 bases). Source material: Tregs from blood. This chain's CDR3 is CASSRGGAPYNEQFF. The CDR3, as DNA: TGTGCCAGCAGCCGCGGGGGCGCCCCCTACAATGAGCAGTTCTTC.